These 11 T cell receptor beta chains were sequenced from one sample in a study of T cell responses to AZD1222 COVID-19 vaccine. The data were produced by immunoSEQ multiplex PCR, yet TCRdb's version contains in-frame clones alone and is incomplete. The data contain 44,000 or so clones, nearly 85% of them singletons. Material: peripheral blood, obtained on day 0 of AZD1222 vaccination. These receptors all stem from an adult in good health.

This chain connects TRBV6-5 to TRBJ2-7, with D hard to call. Looked up from germline, CDR1 is MNHEY and CDR2 is SVGAGI. This CDR3 is 13 amino acids long. V was shortened by 6 bases and J by 1 base, with 10 bases between the two germline ends. CDR3 protein: CASSAAASYEQYF. CDR3 sequence (DNA): TGTGCCAGCAGCGCGGCAGCTTCCTACGAGCAGTACTTC.

V usage is TRBV11-1 and J usage is TRBJ2-5, with a weak D call TRBD2 (6 bases). V shed 3 bases and J shed 4 bases, with 15 bases lying between them. Germline V lookup: CDR1 SGHAT, CDR2 FQDESV (reference sequence). CDR3 length: 15 amino acids. This CDR3 is CASSFDDPAGETQYF. CDR3 nucleotide sequence: TGTGCCAGCAGCTTTGATGATCCAGCGGGAGAGACCCAGTACTTC.

This clone showed up just a few times. This rearrangement joins TRBV19 to TRBJ2-5, with 9 bases lining up with TRBD1. In germline, CDR1 is LNHDA, CDR2 SQIVND (reference sequence). The CDR3 has 15 residues. With V trimmed by 5 bases and J by 4 bases, 8 bases remained unmatched. The CDR3 protein is CASSPRTGESETQYF. As DNA, the CDR3 is TGTGCCAGTAGTCCCAGGACAGGGGAGTCAGAGACCCAGTACTTC.

This clone was found a few times. The rearrangement uses TRBV18 and TRBJ2-7, with D uncertain. Germline V gene sequence: CDR1 KGHSH, CDR2 LQKENI. The V end lost 5 bases, the J end lost 4 bases, and 9 bases lay between the germline ends. The CDR3 covers 12 residues. The CDR3 loop is CASSSAAYEQYF. For the CDR3, the DNA is TGTGCCAGCTCATCCGCGGCGTACGAGCAGTACTTC. Full variable domain (missing parts from reference TRBV18 and TRBJ2-7): NAGVMQNPRHLVRRRGQEARLRCSPMKGHSHVYWYRQLPEEGLKFMVYLQKENIIDESGMPKERFSAEFPKEGPSILRIQQVVRGDSAAYFCASSSAAYEQYFGPGTRLTVT.

The CDR3 DNA follows: TGTGCCAGCAACCAGAGACAGGGGGCTGAGACCCAGTACTTC. Translation: CASNQRQGAETQYF. The chain combines TRBV6-6 with TRBJ2-5, with 10 bases aligning to TRBD1. Germline values: CDR1 MNHNY, CDR2 SVGAGI (reference sequence). This CDR3 comprises 14 residues. V shed 7 bases, J shed 5 bases, and the junction held 7 bases outside the gene matches.

The chain combines TRBV4-1 with TRBJ2-2, with 7 bases lining up with TRBD1. The V and J ends lost 3 bases and 7 bases, in that order; junction bases with no gene match: 8. The CDR3 spans 15 residues. The germline V gene encodes CDR1 MGHRA and CDR2 YSYEKL. The CDR3, as DNA: TGCGCCAGCAGCCATCCTGACAGGGCAGGCGGGGAGCTGTTTTTT. Its translation: CASSHPDRAGGELFF.

The rearrangement links TRBV27 to TRBJ2-1, with 9 bases identical to TRBD2. Germline V CDR1 and CDR2: MNHEY, SMNVEV (reference sequence). This CDR3 spans 16 amino acids. J lost 2 bases, V lost 6 bases, and 8 bases had no gene match. The CDR3 bases are TGTGCCAGCAGGGAAGACGTAGCGGGAGCCTACAATGAGCAGTTCTTC. It specifies CASREDVAGAYNEQFF.

The V and J genes are TRBV7-6 and TRBJ2-7; the match to TRBD2 covers 7 bases. The CDR3 extends over 12 amino acids. CDR1 is SGHVS, CDR2 FNYEAQ, per germline. With V trimmed by 1 base and J by 7 bases, 1 base remained unmatched. The CDR3 bases are TGTGCCAGCAGCTTAGGGGGGGGTGAGCAGTACTTC. Amino acids: CASSLGGGEQYF.

The chain couples TRBV7-2 to TRBJ2-7; D is unclear. CDR1 and CDR2 (germline): SGHTA, FQGNSA. Trimming shortened V by 1 base and J by 5 bases, and 6 bases separated the two germline ends. The CDR3 length is 12 residues. CDR3 protein: CASSLEMNEQYF. CDR3 DNA sequence: TGTGCCAGCAGCTTAGAGATGAACGAGCAGTACTTC.

V usage is TRBV5-4 and J usage is TRBJ2-7; TRBD1 agrees at 7 bases. Germline assignment: CDR1 SGHNT and CDR2 YYREEE (reference sequence). V lost 4 bases to trimming and J lost 7 bases; unmatched junction nucleotides: 14. The CDR3 has 15 amino acids. Here the CDR3 reads CASSTQQGPQVEQYF. The CDR3 coding sequence is TGTGCCAGCAGCACCCAACAGGGGCCCCAGGTAGAGCAGTACTTC.

This CDR3 is CASSPGTYNEQFF. Written as DNA, the CDR3 is TGTGCCAGCAGCCCCGGGACCTACAATGAGCAGTTCTTC. The rearrangement uses TRBV9 and TRBJ2-1, with a weak D call TRBD2 (5 bases). The CDR3 extends over 13 amino acids. Trimming cost V 4 bases and J 2 bases, with 7 bases left between them. Germline CDR1 is SGDLS and CDR2 is YYNGEE.